The entry that follows covers one T cell receptor (beta chain) sequence. The sample is drawn from a study of blood T cell repertoires in COVID-19. Study at large: T cells, B-cell-depleted T cells, or PBMCs provided the cDNA or gDNA that served as material.

Original methodology: Reference gene primers were amplified, and this amplification served to estimate nucleated cell counts. Clones were read by immunoSEQ multiplex PCR, and TCRdb kept only the in-frame ones, dropping some. V, J and clone size derive from that table, while D and trimming were established from the DNA sequence. The sample lists about 200,000 clones; 76% were seen once. Germline CDR1 and CDR2: SGDLS and YYNGEE. This CDR3 is 16 amino acids long. V shed 3 bases, J shed 3 bases, and the junction held 7 bases outside the gene matches. This study enrolled people aged roughly 18 to 90 from around 26 US geographic areas. Self-reported history from a screening survey and questionnaire set each donor's cohort.

This chain connects TRBV9 to TRBJ2-5; 11 positions match TRBD2. Material: PBMCs or T cells enriched from blood (not recorded which). The sequence derives from a woman in her 50s with acute COVID-19. CDR3 DNA sequence: TGTGCCAGCAGCGCAGCTAGCGGGGGGTCCAAAGAGACCCAGTACTTC. Its protein product is CASSAASGGSKETQYF.